The source of this T cell receptor beta chain is a study of T cells after yellow fever vaccination. CDR1 and CDR2 (germline): SQVTM, ANQGSEA. This CDR3 contains 15 residues. The V end was cut by 7 bases, the J end by 3 bases, with 21 bases between. In this sample, this clonotype turned up many times. TCRdb ran MiXCR on the 5' RACE reads and lists one entry per CDR3 protein. Seen here are more than 300,000 distinct CDR3 sequences, approximately 11% observed once, and the top ten hold 3% to 4%. The sequence was obtained from a man younger than 35 who received the YFV17D yellow fever vaccine. V and J are TRBV29-1 and TRBJ1-1; D might be TRBD1 (5 bases). The sequencing here drew on CD4+ T cells sorted from PBMCs, taken 45 days after the yellow fever booster vaccination. This chain's CDR3 is CSGRRQGQGDTEAFF. DNA of the CDR3: TGCAGCGGCCGCCGTCAAGGGCAGGGCGACACTGAAGCTTTCTTT.